The subject of this entry is one TCR beta chain. Generated by immunoSEQ multiplex PCR, the TCRdb table keeps only in-frame clones and is missing some. The table lists under 70,000 clones, around 89% of them singletons. The V gene's germline CDR1 is SGDLS and CDR2 YYNGEE. This CDR3 region has 14 residues. V lost 4 bases and J 2 bases, leaving 11 bases between the germline ends. The data stem from a study of OX40 agonist ivuxolimab in advanced cancers. For the study at large: The diagnoses of dose-escalation patients were hepatocellular carcinoma, melanoma, renal cell or head and neck cancer.

V and J are TRBV9 and TRBJ2-3; no clear D gene. The source material was CD4+ or CD8+ T cells sorted from blood, sampled in a trial of the OX40 agonist ivuxolimab. The sequence was obtained from an adult with an advanced solid tumor such as melanoma, head and neck, liver or kidney cancer. CDR3 residues: CASSPGPPTDTQYF. The CDR3 DNA follows: TGTGCCAGCAGCCCCGGACCCCCCACAGATACGCAGTATTTT.